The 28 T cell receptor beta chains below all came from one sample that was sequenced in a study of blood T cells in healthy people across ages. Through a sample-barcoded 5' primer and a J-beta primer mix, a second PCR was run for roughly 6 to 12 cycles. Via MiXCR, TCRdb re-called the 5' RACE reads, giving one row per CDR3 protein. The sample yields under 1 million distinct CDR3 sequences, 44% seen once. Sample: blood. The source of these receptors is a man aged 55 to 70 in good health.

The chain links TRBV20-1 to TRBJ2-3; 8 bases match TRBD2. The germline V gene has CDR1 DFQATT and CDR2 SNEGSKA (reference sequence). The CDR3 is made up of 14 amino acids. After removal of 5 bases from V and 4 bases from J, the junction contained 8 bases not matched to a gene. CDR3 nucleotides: TGCAGTGCTCCCGGGACTAGTTATGCAGATACGCAGTATTTT. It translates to CSAPGTSYADTQYF.

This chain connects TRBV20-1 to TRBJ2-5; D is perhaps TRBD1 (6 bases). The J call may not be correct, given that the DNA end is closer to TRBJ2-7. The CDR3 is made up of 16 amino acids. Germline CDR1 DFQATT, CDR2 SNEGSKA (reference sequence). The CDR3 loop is CSARDAARGTHYEQYF. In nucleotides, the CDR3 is TGCAGTGCTAGAGATGCCGCCAGGGGAACACACTACGAGCAGTACTTC.

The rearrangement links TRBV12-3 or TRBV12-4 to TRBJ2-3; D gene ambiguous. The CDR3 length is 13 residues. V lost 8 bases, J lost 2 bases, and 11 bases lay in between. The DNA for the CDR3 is TGTGCCAGCGGAAAAGGAACCACAGATACGCAGTATTTT. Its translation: CASGKGTTDTQYF.

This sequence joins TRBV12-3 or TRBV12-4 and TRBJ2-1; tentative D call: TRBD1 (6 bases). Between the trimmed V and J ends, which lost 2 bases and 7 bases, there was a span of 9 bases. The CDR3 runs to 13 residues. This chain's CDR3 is CASSLKTGNEQFF. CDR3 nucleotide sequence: TGTGCCAGCAGTTTAAAGACAGGAAATGAGCAGTTCTTC.

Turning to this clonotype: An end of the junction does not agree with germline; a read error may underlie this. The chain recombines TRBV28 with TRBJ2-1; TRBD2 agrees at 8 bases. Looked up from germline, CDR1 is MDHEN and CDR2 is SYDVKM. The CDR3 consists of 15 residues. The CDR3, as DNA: TGTGCCAGCAGGACAGCGGGGGAGTCGTACAGTGAGCAGTTCTTC. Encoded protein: CASRTAGESYSEQFF.

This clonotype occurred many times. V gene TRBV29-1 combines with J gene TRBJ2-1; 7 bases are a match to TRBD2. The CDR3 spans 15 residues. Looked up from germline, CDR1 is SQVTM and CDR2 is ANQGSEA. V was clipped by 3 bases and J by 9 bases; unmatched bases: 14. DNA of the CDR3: TGCAGCGTTGAGGACCGGGGGGTAGGCCAATTTGAGCAGTTCTTC. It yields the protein CSVEDRGVGQFEQFF.

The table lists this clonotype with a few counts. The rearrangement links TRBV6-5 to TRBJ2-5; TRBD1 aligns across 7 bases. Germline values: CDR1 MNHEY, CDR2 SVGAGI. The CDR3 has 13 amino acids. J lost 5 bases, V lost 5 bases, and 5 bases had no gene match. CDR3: CASSQRQGETQYF. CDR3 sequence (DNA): TGTGCCAGCAGTCAAAGACAGGGTGAGACCCAGTACTTC.

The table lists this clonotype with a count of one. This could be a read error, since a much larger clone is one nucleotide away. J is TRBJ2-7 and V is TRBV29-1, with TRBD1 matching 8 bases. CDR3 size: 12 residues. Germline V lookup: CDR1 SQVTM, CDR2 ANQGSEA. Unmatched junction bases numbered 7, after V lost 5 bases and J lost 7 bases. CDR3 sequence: CSVMDRVHEQYF. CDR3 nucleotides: TGCAGCGTTATGGACAGGGTCCATGAGCAGTACTTC.

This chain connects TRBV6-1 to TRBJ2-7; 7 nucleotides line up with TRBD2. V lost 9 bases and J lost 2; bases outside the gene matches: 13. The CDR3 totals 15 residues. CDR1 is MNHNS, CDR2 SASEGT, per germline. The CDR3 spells CASGYGGGGTYEQYF. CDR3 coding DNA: TGTGCCAGTGGCTATGGGGGGGGGGGAACCTACGAGCAGTACTTC.

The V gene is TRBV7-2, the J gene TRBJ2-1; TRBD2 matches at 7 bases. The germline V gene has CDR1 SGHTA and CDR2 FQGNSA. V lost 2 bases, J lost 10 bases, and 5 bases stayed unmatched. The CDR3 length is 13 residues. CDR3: CASSLRGDTEQFF. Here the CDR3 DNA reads TGTGCCAGCAGCTTACGGGGGGATACGGAGCAGTTCTTC.

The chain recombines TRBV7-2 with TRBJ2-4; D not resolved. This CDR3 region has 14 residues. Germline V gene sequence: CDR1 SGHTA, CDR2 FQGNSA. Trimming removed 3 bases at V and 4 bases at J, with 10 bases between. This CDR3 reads CASSLGQRKNIQYF. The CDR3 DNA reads TGTGCCAGCAGCTTGGGCCAGAGAAAAAACATTCAGTACTTC.

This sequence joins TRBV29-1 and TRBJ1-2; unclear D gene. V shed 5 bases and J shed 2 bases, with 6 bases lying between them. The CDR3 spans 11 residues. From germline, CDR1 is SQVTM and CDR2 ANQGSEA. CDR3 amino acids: CSVLANYGYTF. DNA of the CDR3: TGCAGCGTTCTGGCCAACTATGGCTACACCTTC.

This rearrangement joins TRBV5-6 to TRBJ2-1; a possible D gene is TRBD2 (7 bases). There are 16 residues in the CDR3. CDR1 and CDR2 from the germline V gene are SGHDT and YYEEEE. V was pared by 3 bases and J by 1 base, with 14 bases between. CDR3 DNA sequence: TGTGCCAGCAGCTCCTTGGGGGGGACATCCTACAATGAGCAGTTCTTC. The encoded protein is CASSSLGGTSYNEQFF.

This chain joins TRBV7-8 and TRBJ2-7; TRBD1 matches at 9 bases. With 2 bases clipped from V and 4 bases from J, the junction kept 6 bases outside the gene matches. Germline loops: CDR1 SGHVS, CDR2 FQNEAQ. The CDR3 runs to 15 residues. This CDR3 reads CASSLRQGGIYEQYF. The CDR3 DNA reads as TGTGCCAGCAGCTTACGACAGGGGGGGATATACGAGCAGTACTTC.

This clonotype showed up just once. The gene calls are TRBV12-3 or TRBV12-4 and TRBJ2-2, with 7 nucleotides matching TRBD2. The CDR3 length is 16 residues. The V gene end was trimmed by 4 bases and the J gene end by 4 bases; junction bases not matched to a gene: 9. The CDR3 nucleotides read TGTGCCAGCAGTTCCCTCAGCGGGGCCGCCACCGGGGAGCTGTTTTTT. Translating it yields CASSSLSGAATGELFF.

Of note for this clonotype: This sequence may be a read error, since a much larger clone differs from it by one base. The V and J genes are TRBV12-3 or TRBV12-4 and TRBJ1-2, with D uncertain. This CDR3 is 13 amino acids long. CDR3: CASSQDRLYGYIF. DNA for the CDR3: TGTGCCAGCAGTCAAGACCGTCTCTATGGCTACATCTTC.

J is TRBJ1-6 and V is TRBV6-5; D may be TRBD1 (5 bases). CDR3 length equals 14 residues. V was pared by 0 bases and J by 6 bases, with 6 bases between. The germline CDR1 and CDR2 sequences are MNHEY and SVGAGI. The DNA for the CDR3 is TGTGCCAGCAGTTACTCAAGGGGTAATTCACCCCTCCACTTT. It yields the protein CASSYSRGNSPLHF.

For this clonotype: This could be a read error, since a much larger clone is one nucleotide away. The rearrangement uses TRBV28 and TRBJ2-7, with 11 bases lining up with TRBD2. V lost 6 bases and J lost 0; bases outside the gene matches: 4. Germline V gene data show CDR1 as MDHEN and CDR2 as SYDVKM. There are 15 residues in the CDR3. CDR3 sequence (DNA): TGTGCCAGCAGAATAGGGACTAGCGGCTCCTACGAGCAGTACTTC. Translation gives CASRIGTSGSYEQYF.

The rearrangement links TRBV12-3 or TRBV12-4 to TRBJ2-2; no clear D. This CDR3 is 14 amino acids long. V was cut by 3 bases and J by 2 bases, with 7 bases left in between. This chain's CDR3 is CASSFPANTGELFF. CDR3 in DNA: TGTGCCAGCAGTTTTCCAGCTAACACCGGGGAGCTGTTTTTT.

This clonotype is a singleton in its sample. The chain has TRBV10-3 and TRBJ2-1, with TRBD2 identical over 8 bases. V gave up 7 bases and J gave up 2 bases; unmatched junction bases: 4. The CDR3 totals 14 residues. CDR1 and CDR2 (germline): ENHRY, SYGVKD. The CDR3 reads CAITMRGAYNEQFF. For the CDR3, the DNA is TGTGCCATCACGATGCGGGGGGCCTACAATGAGCAGTTCTTC.

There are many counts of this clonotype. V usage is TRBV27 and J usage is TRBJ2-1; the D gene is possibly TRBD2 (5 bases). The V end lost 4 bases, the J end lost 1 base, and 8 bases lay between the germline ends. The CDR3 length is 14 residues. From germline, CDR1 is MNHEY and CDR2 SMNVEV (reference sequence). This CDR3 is CASSSDSSYNEQFF. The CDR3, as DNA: TGTGCCAGCAGTTCGGACTCGTCCTACAATGAGCAGTTCTTC.

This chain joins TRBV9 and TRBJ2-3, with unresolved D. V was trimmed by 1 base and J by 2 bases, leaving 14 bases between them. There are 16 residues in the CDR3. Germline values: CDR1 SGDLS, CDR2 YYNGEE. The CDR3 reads CASSVSPQAHTDTQYF. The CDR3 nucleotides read TGTGCCAGCAGCGTATCCCCCCAGGCCCACACAGATACGCAGTATTTT.

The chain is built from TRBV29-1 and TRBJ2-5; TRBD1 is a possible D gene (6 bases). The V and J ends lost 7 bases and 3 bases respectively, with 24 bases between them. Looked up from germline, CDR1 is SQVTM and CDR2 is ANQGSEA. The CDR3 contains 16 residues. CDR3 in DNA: TGCAGCGGGGGGCGAGCCCACCAACGAGAAAAAGAGACCCAGTACTTC. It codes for CSGGRAHQREKETQYF.

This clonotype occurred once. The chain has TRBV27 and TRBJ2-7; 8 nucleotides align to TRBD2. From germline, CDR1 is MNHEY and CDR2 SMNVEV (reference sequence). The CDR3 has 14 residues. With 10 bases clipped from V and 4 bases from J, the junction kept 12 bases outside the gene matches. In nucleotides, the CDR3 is TGTGCCACCAGGGCGGCGGGGGGAAAATACGAGCAGTACTTC. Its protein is CATRAAGGKYEQYF.

For the CDR3, the DNA is TGCGCCAGCAGCCAAGGGTTCTTGGACAGGCCCCAGCATTTT. Its protein product is CASSQGFLDRPQHF. The rearrangement links TRBV4-3 to TRBJ1-5, with D maybe TRBD1 (6 bases). CDR3 length: 14 residues. CDR1 is LGHNA, CDR2 YSLEER, per germline. V lost 1 base and J lost 9, with 13 bases in between.

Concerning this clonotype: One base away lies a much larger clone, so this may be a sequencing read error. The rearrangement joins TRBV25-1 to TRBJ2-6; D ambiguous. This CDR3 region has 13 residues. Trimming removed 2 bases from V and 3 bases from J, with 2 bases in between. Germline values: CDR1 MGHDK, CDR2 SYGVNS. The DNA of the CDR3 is TGTGCCAGCAGTGAACTTGGGGCCAACGTCCTGACTTTC. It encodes CASSELGANVLTF.

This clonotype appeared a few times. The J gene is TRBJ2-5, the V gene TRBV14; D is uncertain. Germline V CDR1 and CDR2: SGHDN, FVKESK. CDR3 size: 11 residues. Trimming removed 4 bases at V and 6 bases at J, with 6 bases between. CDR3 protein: CASSRSQTQYF. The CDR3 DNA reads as TGTGCCAGCAGCCGGAGTCAGACCCAGTACTTC. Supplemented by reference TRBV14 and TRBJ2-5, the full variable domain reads EAGVTQFPSHSVIEKGQTVTLRCDPISGHDNLYWYRRVMGKEIKFLLHFVKESKQDESGMPNNRFLAERTGGTYSTLKVQPAELEDSGVYFCASSRSQTQYFGPGTRLLVL.

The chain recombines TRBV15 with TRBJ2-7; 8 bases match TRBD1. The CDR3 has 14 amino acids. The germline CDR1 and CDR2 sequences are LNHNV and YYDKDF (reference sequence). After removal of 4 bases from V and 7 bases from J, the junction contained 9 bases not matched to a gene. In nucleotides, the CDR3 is TGTGCCACCAGCAAAGGACAGGGAGTAGGGGAGCAGTACTTC. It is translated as CATSKGQGVGEQYF.